This T cell receptor beta chain was found in a study of CD8 T cells in Susac syndrome. Random-hexamer reverse transcription was applied to roughly 0.5 to 1 ug RNA. TCRdb independently ran MiXCR on the immunoSEQ multiplex PCR reads; one entry per CDR3 protein. This sample has 75,000 to 95,000 distinct CDR3 sequences, with under 95% found just once. From germline, CDR1 is MDHEN and CDR2 SYDVKM. The CDR3 is 14 amino acids. V shed 6 bases and J 4 bases; nucleotides not matched to a gene: 5. The TCR comes from a human donor with Susac syndrome. The specimen sequenced was CD8+ T cells from PBMCs. The chain uses TRBV28 and TRBJ1-2; 10 bases line up with TRBD1. CDR3 DNA sequence: TGTGCCAGCAGCCGTAGGACAGGGGGCTATGGCTACACCTTC. Protein product: CASSRRTGGYGYTF.